What follows describes a single T cell receptor (beta chain). Antigen specificity is unknown. The data belong to a study of T-cell reconstitution after alpha-beta-depleted transplantation in children. The ends were cut back, 4 bases at V and 9 bases at J, with 25 bases in the middle. The CDR3 has 16 residues. Study observations and caveats: The authors attributed T-cell counts and diversity one year after transplant mostly to newly produced T cells.

Using unique molecular identifiers, the investigators prepared the TCRbeta library. TCRdb re-called the PCR reads through MiXCR, storing one row per CDR3 protein. In the table there are 700,000 to 850,000 distinct CDR3 sequences, approximately 15% of which are singletons. This clonotype was sampled from a male patient aged 10-17 years who had a stem cell transplant for acute lymphoblastic leukemia, so the T cells may come from the graft donor. The sequences come from PBMCs, mostly from graft donor cells, collected 360 days after TCRalphabeta/CD19-depleted stem cell transplant. The chain recombines TRBV12-3 or TRBV12-4 with TRBJ2-7; tentative D call: TRBD2 (7 bases). The CDR3 DNA sequence: TGTGCCAGCAGTTCCTTTCCGCGGACTAGACGAGGGGGGCAGTACTTC. This translates into CASSSFPRTRRGGQYF.